Listed here is a single T cell receptor beta chain. Its antigen is still unknown. The data were obtained in a study of CD4+ T cells in melanoma. Points from the study as a whole: A reported correlation linked neoantigen-specific CD4+ T cells to CD8+, macrophage and B cell function. Reportedly, melanoma neoantigen-specific CD4+ T cells showed varied differentiation states.

The V end lost 7 bases, the J end lost 6 bases, and 19 bases lay between the germline ends. In germline, CDR1 is SGHTA, CDR2 FQGNSA. This CDR3 has 15 residues. Repertoires were generated with immunoSEQ multiplex PCR, while TCRdb's copy carries only in-frame clones and drops some. The table shows roughly 150,000 clones, with about nine tenths occurring only once. This chain links TRBV7-2 with TRBJ1-5; possible D gene TRBD1, 5 bases. The receptor comes from a human donor with melanoma. Written as DNA, the CDR3 is TGTGCCAGCACCCAAAAGGGAGGGACTCTTCAGCCCCAGCATTTT. Protein: CASTQKGGTLQPQHF.